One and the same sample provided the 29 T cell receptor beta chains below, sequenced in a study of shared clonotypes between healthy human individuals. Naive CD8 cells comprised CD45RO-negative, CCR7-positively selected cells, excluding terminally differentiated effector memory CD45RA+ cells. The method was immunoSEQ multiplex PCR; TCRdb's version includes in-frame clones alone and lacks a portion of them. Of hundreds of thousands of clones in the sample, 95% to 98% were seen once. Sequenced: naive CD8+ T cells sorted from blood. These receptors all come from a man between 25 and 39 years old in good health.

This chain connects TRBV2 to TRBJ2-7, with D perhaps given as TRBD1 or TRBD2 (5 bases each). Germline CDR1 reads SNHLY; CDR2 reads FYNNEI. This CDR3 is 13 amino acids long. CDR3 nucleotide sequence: TGTGCTACCACCGGGACGGTCTCCTACGAGCAGTACTTC. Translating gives CATTGTVSYEQYF.

The CDR3 protein is CASSQAHVRGPTEAFF. CDR3 sequence (DNA): TGCGCCAGCAGCCAAGCCCACGTGCGGGGGCCCACTGAAGCTTTCTTT. This rearrangement joins TRBV4-1 to TRBJ1-1; TRBD1 is a possible D gene (6 bases). The CDR3 covers 16 residues. Germline V CDR1 and CDR2: MGHRA, YSYEKL. V gave up 1 base and J gave up 4 bases, with 16 bases separating them.

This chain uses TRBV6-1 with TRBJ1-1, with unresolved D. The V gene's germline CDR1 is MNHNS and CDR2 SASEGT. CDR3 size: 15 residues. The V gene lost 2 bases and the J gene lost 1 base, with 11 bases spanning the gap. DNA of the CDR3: TGTGCCAGCAGTGAATACGAGGACGGGAACACTGAAGCTTTCTTT. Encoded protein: CASSEYEDGNTEAFF.

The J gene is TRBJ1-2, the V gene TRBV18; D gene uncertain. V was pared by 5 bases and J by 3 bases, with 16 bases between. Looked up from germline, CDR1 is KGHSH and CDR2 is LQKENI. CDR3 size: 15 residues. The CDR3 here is CASSEAVTSHYGYTF. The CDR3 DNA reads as TGTGCCAGCTCAGAGGCAGTAACATCCCACTATGGCTACACCTTC.

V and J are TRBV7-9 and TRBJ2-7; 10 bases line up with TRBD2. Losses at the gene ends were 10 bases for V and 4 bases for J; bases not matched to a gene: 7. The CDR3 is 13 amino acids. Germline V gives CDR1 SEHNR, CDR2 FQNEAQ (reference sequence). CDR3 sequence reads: CATSPSGSYEQYF. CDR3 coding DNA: TGTGCCACTTCCCCTAGCGGGAGTTACGAGCAGTACTTC.

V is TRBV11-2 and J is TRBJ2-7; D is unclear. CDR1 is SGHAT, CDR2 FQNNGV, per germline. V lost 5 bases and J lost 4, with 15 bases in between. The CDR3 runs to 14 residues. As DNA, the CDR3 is TGTGCCAGCAGCCGTTCCCGGATTATATACGAGCAGTACTTC. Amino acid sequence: CASSRSRIIYEQYF.

CDR3: CASSGTVSNTEAFF. The DNA of the CDR3 is TGTGCCAGCAGCGGGACAGTAAGTAACACTGAAGCTTTCTTT. This rearrangement joins TRBV13 to TRBJ1-1; 7 bases agree with TRBD1. V shed 5 bases and J 2 bases; nucleotides not matched to a gene: 5. CDR1 and CDR2 (germline): PRHDT, FYEKMQ (reference sequence). The length of the CDR3 is 14 residues.

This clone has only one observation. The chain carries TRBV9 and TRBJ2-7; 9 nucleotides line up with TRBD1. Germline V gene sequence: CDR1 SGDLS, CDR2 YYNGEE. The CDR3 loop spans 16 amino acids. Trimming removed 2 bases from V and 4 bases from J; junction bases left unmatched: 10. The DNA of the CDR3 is TGTGCCAGCAGCGTGGGACAGGGCCTAATGTCATACGAGCAGTACTTC. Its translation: CASSVGQGLMSYEQYF.

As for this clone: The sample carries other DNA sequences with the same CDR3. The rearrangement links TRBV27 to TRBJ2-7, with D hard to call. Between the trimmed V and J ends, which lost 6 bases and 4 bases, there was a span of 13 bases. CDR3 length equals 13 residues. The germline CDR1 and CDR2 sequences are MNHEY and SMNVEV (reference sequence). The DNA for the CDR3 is TGTGCCAGCAGCTACGGGCGAGCATACGAGCAGTACTTC. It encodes CASSYGRAYEQYF.

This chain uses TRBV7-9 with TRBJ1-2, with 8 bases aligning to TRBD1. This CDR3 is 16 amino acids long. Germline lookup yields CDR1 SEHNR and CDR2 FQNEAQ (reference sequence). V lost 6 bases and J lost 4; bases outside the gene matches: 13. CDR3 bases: TGTGCCAGCAGACCAGTGGGACAGGCGTCAGTCTATGGCTACACCTTC. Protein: CASRPVGQASVYGYTF.

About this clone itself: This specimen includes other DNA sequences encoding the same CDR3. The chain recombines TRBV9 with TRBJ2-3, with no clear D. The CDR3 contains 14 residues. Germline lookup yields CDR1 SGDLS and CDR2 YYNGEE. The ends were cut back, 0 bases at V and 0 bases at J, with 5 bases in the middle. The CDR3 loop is CASSVGRSTDTQYF. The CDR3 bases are TGTGCCAGCAGCGTAGGCAGAAGCACAGATACGCAGTATTTT. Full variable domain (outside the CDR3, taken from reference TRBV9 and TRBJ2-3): DSGVTQTPKHLITATGQRVTLRCSPRSGDLSVYWYQQSLDQGLQFLIQYYNGEERAKGNILERFSAQQFPDLHSELNLSSLELGDSALYFCASSVGRSTDTQYFGPGTRLTVL.

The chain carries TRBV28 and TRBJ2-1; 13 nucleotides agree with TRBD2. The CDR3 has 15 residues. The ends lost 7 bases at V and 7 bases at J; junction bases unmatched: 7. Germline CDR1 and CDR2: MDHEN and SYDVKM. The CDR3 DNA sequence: TGTGCCAGCACCCCAGGGACTAGCGGGACAAATGAGCAGTTCTTC. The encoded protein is CASTPGTSGTNEQFF.

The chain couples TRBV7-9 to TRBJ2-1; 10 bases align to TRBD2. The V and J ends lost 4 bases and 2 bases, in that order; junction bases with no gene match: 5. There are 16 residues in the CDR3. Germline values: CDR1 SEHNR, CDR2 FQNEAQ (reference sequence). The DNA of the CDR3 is TGTGCCAGCAGCTCGGGACTAGCGATTACCTACAATGAGCAGTTCTTC. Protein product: CASSSGLAITYNEQFF.

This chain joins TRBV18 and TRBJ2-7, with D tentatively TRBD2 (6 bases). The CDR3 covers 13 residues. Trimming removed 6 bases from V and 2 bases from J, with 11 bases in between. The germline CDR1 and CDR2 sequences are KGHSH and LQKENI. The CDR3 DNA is TGTGCCAGCTCGCCCGGGAGACCCTACGAGCAGTACTTC. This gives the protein CASSPGRPYEQYF.

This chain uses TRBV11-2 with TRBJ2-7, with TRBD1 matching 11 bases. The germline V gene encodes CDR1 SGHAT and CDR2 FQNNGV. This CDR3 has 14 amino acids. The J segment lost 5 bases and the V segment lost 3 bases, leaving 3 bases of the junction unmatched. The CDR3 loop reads CASSLGQGVNEQYF. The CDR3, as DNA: TGTGCCAGCAGCTTGGGACAGGGGGTCAACGAGCAGTACTTC.

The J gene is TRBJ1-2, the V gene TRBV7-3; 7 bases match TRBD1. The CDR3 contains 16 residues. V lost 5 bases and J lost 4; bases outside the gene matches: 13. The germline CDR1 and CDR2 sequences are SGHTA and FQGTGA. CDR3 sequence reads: CASSPNEETGIYGYTF. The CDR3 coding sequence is TGTGCCAGCAGCCCGAACGAAGAGACAGGGATCTATGGCTACACCTTC.

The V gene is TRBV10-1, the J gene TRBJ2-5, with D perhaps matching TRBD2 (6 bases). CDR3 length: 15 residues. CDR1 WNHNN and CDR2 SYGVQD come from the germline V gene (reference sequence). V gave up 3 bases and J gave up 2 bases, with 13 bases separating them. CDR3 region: CASSETGVGQETQYF. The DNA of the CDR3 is TGCGCCAGCAGTGAAACGGGAGTGGGGCAAGAGACCCAGTACTTC.

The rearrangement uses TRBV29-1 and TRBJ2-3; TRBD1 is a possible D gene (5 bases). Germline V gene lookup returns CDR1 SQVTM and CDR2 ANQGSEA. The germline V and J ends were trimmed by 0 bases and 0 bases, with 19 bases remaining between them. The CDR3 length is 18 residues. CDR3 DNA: TGCAGCGTTGAAGACAGTGTTATTGGCAGGGCGAGCACAGATACGCAGTATTTT. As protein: CSVEDSVIGRASTDTQYF.

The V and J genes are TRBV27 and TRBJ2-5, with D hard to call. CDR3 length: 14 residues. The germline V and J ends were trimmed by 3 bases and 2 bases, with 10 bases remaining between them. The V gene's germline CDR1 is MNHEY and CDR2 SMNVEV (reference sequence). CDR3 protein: CASSFAGSQETQYF. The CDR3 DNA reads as TGTGCCAGCAGTTTTGCCGGGTCTCAAGAGACCCAGTACTTC.

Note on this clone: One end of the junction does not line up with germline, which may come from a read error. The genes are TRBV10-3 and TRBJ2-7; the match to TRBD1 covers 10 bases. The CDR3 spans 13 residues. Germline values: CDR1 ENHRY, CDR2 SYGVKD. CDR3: CAISERSRDRGSF. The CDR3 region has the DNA TGTGCCATCAGTGAGCGCAGCCGGGACAGGGGCTCCTTC.

CDR3 DNA: TGCAGCTCCAGAGGGGACTACGAGCAGTACTTC. This codes for CSSRGDYEQYF. The chain joins TRBV20-1 to TRBJ2-7; the D gene could be TRBD1 or TRBD2 (5 bases each). The germline CDR1 and CDR2 sequences are DFQATT and SNEGSKA (reference sequence). This CDR3 region has 11 residues.

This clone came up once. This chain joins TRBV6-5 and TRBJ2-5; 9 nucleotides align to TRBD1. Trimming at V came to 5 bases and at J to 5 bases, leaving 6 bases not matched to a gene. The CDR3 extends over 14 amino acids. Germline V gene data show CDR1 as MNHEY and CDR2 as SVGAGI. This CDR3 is CASSLTGGGETQYF. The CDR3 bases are TGTGCCAGCAGTCTTACAGGGGGCGGGGAGACCCAGTACTTC.

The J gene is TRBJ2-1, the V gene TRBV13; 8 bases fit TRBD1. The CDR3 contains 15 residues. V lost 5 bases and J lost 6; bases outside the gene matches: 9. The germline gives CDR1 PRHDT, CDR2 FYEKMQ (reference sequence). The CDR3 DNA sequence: TGTGCCAGCAGCCCATTCCTCGGACAGGGCAATGAGCAGTTCTTC. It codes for CASSPFLGQGNEQFF.

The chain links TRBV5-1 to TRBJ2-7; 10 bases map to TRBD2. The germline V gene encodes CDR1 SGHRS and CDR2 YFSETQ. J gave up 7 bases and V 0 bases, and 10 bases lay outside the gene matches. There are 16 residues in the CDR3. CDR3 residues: CASSLAASGSSREQYF. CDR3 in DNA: TGCGCCAGCAGCTTGGCAGCTAGCGGGAGTTCTAGGGAGCAGTACTTC.

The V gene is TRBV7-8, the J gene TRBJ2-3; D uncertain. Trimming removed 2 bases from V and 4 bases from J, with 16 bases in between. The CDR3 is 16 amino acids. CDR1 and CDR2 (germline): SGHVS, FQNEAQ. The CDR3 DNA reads TGTGCCAGCAGCTTAATCCCGGGCGCCGGAGCAGATACGCAGTATTTT. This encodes CASSLIPGAGADTQYF.

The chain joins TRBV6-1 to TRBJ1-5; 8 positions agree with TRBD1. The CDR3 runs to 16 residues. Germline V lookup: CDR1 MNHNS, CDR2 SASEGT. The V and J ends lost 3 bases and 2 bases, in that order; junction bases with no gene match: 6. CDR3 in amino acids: CASSDPPGGGNQPQHF. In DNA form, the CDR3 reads TGTGCCAGCAGTGACCCGCCAGGGGGCGGCAATCAGCCCCAGCATTTT.

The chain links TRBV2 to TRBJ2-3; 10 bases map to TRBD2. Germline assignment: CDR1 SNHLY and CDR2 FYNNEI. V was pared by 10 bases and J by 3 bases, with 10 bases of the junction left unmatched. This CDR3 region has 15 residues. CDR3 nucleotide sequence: TGTGCCACTGAGCGCCTAGCGGGAGCAACAGATACGCAGTATTTT. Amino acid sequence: CATERLAGATDTQYF.

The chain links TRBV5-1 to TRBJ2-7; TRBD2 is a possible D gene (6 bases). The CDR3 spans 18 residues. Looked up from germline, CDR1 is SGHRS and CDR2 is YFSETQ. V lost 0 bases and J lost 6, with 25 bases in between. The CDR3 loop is CASSLVMIAESPKSEQYF. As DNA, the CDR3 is TGCGCCAGCAGCTTGGTTATGATAGCGGAGTCTCCTAAGAGCGAGCAGTACTTC. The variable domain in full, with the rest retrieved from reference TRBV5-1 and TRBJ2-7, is KAGVTQTPRYLIKTRGQQVTLSCSPISGHRSVSWYQQTPGQGLQFLFEYFSETQRNKGNFPGRFSGRQFSNSRSEMNVSTLELGDSALYLCASSLVMIAESPKSEQYFGPGTRLTVT.

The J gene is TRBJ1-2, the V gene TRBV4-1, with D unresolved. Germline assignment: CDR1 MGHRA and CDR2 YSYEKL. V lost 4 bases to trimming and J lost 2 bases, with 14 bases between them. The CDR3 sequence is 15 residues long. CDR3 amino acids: CASSPRPGDNYGYTF. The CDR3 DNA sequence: TGCGCCAGCAGCCCACGGCCCGGAGACAACTATGGCTACACCTTC.